This T cell receptor beta chain was recorded in a study of tumor-infiltrating lymphocytes in localized non-small cell lung cancer. There are 14 residues in the CDR3. The V gene's germline CDR1 is GTSNPN and CDR2 SVGIG (reference sequence). The V end lost 4 bases, the J end lost 6 bases, and 17 bases lay between the germline ends. Concerning this clone itself: Its specificity is not known.

The assay was immunoSEQ multiplex PCR, and TCRdb's table has in-frame clones only and misses some. The sample lists some 13,000 clones; roughly 80% were seen once. Study results and caveats: Different pieces of the same tissue went to different assays, confounding technical variation with intratumor heterogeneity.

This sequence was found in a human donor with non-small cell lung cancer. The V and J genes are TRBV30 and TRBJ2-3; D not resolved. The material sequenced was uninvolved lung tissue not adjacent to the tumor. DNA for the CDR3: TGTGCCTGGACCGGGCAGCGTTGGGGTGATACGCAGTATTTT. Translated, it gives CAWTGQRWGDTQYF.